This T cell receptor (beta chain) stems from a study of T-cell memory formation after mild COVID-19. About the study: Each donor largely had its own TCR clusters.

Notes on the study in general: Whereas later expanders leaned CD4+, clones contracting day 15 to 85 showed a balanced CD4/CD8 makeup. Contracting CD8+ clones were enriched in EMRA, CD4+ mainly in CM and EM.

5'RACE with constant-segment primers yielded barcoded, UMI-tagged TCR alpha and TCR beta cDNA libraries. In TCRdb, the 5' RACE reads were re-called with MiXCR into one record per CDR3 protein. The table includes around 340,000 distinct CDR3 sequences, 12% to 15% detected once. This CDR3 region has 16 residues. The V and J ends lost 2 bases and 0 bases, in that order; junction bases with no gene match: 3. In germline, CDR1 is MNHEY, CDR2 SVGAGI. This clonotype was detected only a few times. Its antigen is unknown. This chain connects TRBV6-5 to TRBJ1-3; 8 bases map to TRBD1. Sequencing was performed on PBMCs or a T cell subset sorted from them (not recorded which). The sequence was collected from a man younger than 30 who had mild COVID-19 (a few samples of this study predate the infection). Cell type and time point are not known. The CDR3 loop is CASSYGTGFSGNTIYF. CDR3 DNA: TGTGCCAGCAGTTACGGGACAGGCTTCTCTGGAAACACCATATATTTT.